This entry features one T cell receptor beta chain sequence. No cognate antigen has been identified for it. One base away there is no much larger clone; base qualities are not given. In the prospective study, participants were about 18 to 89 years old, resided in about two dozen geographic areas of the United States, and were enrolled through a virtual design. In the prospective study, participants were assigned to cohorts based on the clinical history participants reported in a screening survey and a study questionnaire. A participant counted as exposed if, within 2 weeks of entering the study, that participant had been in contact with someone who had a PCR-confirmed or clinician-diagnosed COVID-19 case. In the prospective study, mobile phlebotomists collected whole blood, serum and a nasopharyngeal or oropharyngeal swab from each participant. Additional blood draws and questionnaires over an approximately 2-month period could optionally be provided by prospective study participants. Blood samples from the prospective study were shipped frozen or at room temperature prior to DNA extraction.

This sample is drawn from a study of blood T cell repertoires in COVID-19 (dated by TCRdb to the early 2020s). General notes on the study: Samples covering the acute and convalescent phases of COVID-19 were provided by collaborators in the United States, Italy and Spain. The prospective study material was composed of cDNA or gDNA derived from T cells, B-cell-depleted T cells, or PBMCs. Deeply sampled blood TCRbeta repertoires from subjects exposed to, actively infected with, or recovered from COVID-19 were included in the dataset. The repertoires were made available in a free public database intended to serve as a resource for research on the immune response to SARS-CoV-2. Samples came from the ongoing ImmuneRACE study (first 160 participants) plus 1,254 subjects from 6 global collaborators. Nearly every sample came with metadata listing a de-identified subject ID, COVID-19 status, age in years and sex. Where available, HLA class I and class II types were obtained from metadata supplied by the sample provider rather than from assay-based typing.

TCRbeta CDR3 regions were amplified from genomic DNA using the immunoSEQ Assay, a bias-controlled multiplex PCR. On the study's bioinformatics: Within the assay, amplification of reference gene primers was used to estimate how many nucleated cells each sample contained. Sequence reads were collapsed and filtered to measure the absolute abundance of every unique TCRbeta CDR3 rearrangement. For each sample, productive Simpson clonality was calculated as the square root of Simpson's diversity index across productive rearrangements. Sourced from immuneACCESS, this table was stored by TCRdb with only in-frame sequences that have V and J called. A share of the clones is absent; for the studies checked, an unresolved V gene accounts for under half, and the remainder has no known explanation. The D gene and trimming were derived from the DNA, and the V and J assignments and clone size from that table. The sample table contains 210,000 or so clones; only one count was recorded for around 82% of them. The ten largest clones represent more than 4.5% of the sample.

Here is what the overall study found, with its caveats: Clinical and demographic metadata were provided uncurated, with the amount varying by source and participant.

The specimen was PBMCs or T cells enriched from blood (not recorded which). This receptor was obtained from a woman in her forties or fifties who had been exposed to COVID-19.

This receptor has the CDR3 CASSSRQTHGYTF. The nucleotides read TGTGCCAGCAGCTCTCGACAGACCCATGGCTACACCTTC. This receptor chain uses TRBV11-2 and TRBJ1-2, with a tentative D gene TRBD1 over 5 matching bases. CDR3 length: 13 amino acids, cysteine to phenylalanine. The kept DNA is CDR3 alone, 39 bases in frame from the first base. V was cut back by 4 bases and J by 6 bases, leaving a gap of 12 bases between them. From a lookup of the germline V gene, CDR1 and CDR2 are SGHAT and FQNNGV. The entire variable domain, with the stretches around the CDR3 drawn from the reference TRBV11-2 and TRBJ1-2 proteins, is EAGVAQSPRYKIIEKRQSVAFWCNPISGHATLYWYQQILGQGPKLLIQFQNNGVVDDSQLPKDRFSAERLKGVDSTLKIQPAKLEDSAVYLCASSSRQTHGYTFGSGTRLTVV.